The next 20 T cell receptor beta chains were all read from a single sample in a study of regulatory T cells in long-lasting Graves disease (TCRdb year 2021). The time point label, as the study defines it: newly diagnosed GD, antithyroid drugs for less than 3 months. For both TCR sequencing and RNA sequencing, RNA was extracted from PBMCs using TRIzol. The library was made by multiplex PCR. The sequencer was an Illumina HiSeq 4000. TCR beta libraries were built with iRepertoire HTBI primers and Arm-PCR amplification of CDR3 regions. In TCRdb, the public reads were trimmed at Q25 with fastp and aligned with MiXCR, with productive beta chains retained. Identical CDR3 proteins give one entry, which carries the most common genes and DNA. The sample table holds about 560,000 distinct CDR3 sequences, of which about 15% were seen once. The top ten clonotypes cover 12% of the sample. Separately, the same data were catalogued under a study of T cells in Graves' hyperthyroidism and ophthalmopathy.

Sequenced material: peripheral blood mononuclear cells (PBMCs), taken at new diagnosis, from a patient treated with antithyroid drugs. The receptor set was obtained from a man between 18 and 35 years old with Graves disease. Donor details come from another sample of the same person, matched by shared clones.

The chain couples TRBV6-5 to TRBJ2-7; D perhaps matches TRBD2 (6 bases). Germline V gives CDR1 MNHEY, CDR2 SVGAGI. V lost 2 bases and J lost 5, with 16 bases in between. This CDR3 is built from 15 residues. The CDR3 region has the DNA TGTGCCAGCAGTTACCGGGCAGGGAGGCTTCACGAGCAGTACTTC. Protein: CASSYRAGRLHEQYF.

The rearrangement joins TRBV5-1 to TRBJ1-1; 7 bases map to TRBD1. Germline-derived CDR1 and CDR2 are SGHRS and YFSETQ. This CDR3 spans 15 amino acids. V shed 5 bases and J 6 bases; nucleotides not matched to a gene: 13. The CDR3 loop is CASRFRQGLGAEAFF. The CDR3 nucleotides read TGCGCCAGCAGGTTTCGACAGGGCCTCGGGGCTGAAGCTTTCTTT.

This clonotype was counted ten times or more. The rearrangement joins TRBV20-1 to TRBJ2-3; 13 bases map to TRBD2. This CDR3 region has 16 residues. The germline V gene has CDR1 DFQATT and CDR2 SNEGSKA (reference sequence). The trim removed 1 base at V and 4 bases at J, leaving 5 bases unmatched. DNA for the CDR3: TGCAGTGCTAGAGGAGGACTAGCGGGAGTTCCAGATACGCAGTATTTT. Its translation is CSARGGLAGVPDTQYF.

V usage is TRBV19 and J usage is TRBJ2-7; 10 nucleotides match TRBD1. Germline CDR1 is LNHDA and CDR2 is SQIVND (reference sequence). Trimming at V came to 5 bases and at J to 5 bases, leaving 6 bases not matched to a gene. The CDR3 length is 14 residues. Written as DNA, the CDR3 is TGTGCCAGTAGTCCCTGGACAGGGGGGAACGAGCAGTACTTC. It codes for CASSPWTGGNEQYF.

This clonotype was detected only once. This chain joins TRBV27 and TRBJ1-1; a weak D match, TRBD1 (5 bases). V lost 4 bases and J 0 bases, leaving 9 bases between the germline ends. The germline V gene has CDR1 MNHEY and CDR2 SMNVEV (reference sequence). There are 14 residues in the CDR3. The CDR3 region has the DNA TGTGCCAGCAGTTCCCCAGGGATGAACACTGAAGCTTTCTTT. Translation gives CASSSPGMNTEAFF.

Comment on this clonotype: This may stem from a read error, because a much larger clone lies one nucleotide away. Likely a read error: the CDR3 ends without its conserved phenylalanine or tryptophan. The DNA for the CDR3 is TGCGCCAGCAGCTCCACCGGGGGCTTCGAGGCCTTCAATGAGCAGTTCCTC. Its protein product is CASSSTGGFEAFNEQFL. V is TRBV5-1 and J is TRBJ2-1; D possibly matches TRBD1 or TRBD2 (6 bases each). CDR3 length: 17 amino acids. Trimming removed 3 bases at V and 6 bases at J, with 22 bases between. From germline, CDR1 is SGHRS and CDR2 YFSETQ.

A few counts support this clonotype. The rearrangement joins TRBV18 to TRBJ2-4; TRBD1 matches 7 bases. V lost 6 bases and J lost 4; bases outside the gene matches: 6. The CDR3 is 14 amino acids. Germline V CDR1 and CDR2: KGHSH, LQKENI. The chain's CDR3 is CASSEGQTKNIQYF. The CDR3 DNA reads TGTGCCAGCTCCGAGGGACAGACAAAAAACATTCAGTACTTC.

The V gene is TRBV20-1, the J gene TRBJ1-5; D ambiguous. The CDR3 runs 15 residues. The germline V and J ends were trimmed by 2 bases and 0 bases, with 11 bases remaining between them. CDR1 is DFQATT and CDR2 is SNEGSKA in the germline V gene (reference sequence). The CDR3 loop is CSARSWAHSNQPQHF. DNA for the CDR3: TGCAGTGCTAGATCGTGGGCCCATAGCAATCAGCCCCAGCATTTT.

About this clonotype itself: This may come from a read error, since a much larger clone is one base off. The chain uses TRBV7-9 and TRBJ2-7; D unresolved. The CDR3 has 15 residues. Trimming took 5 bases from V and 0 from J, leaving 14 bases between them. CDR1 SEHNR and CDR2 FQNEAQ come from the germline V gene (reference sequence). CDR3 DNA sequence: TGTGCCAGCAGCCTCCCGATGGGCAGCTCCTACGAGCAGTACTTC. Translation gives CASSLPMGSSYEQYF. The variable domain in full, completed from reference TRBV7-9 and TRBJ2-7, reads DTGVSQNPRHKITKRGQNVTFRCDPISEHNRLYWYRQTLGQGPEFLTYFQNEAQLEKSRLLSDRFSAERPKGSFSTLEIQRTEQGDSAMYLCASSLPMGSSYEQYFGPGTRLTVT.

This clonotype was seen many times. The rearrangement uses TRBV7-2 and TRBJ2-1; TRBD2 agrees at 11 bases. The CDR3 loop spans 15 amino acids. Germline V gene lookup returns CDR1 SGHTA and CDR2 FQGNSA. The V segment lost 5 bases and the J segment 8 bases; nucleotides outside the gene matches: 8. CDR3 bases: TGTGCCAGCAGCCTAACTAGCGGGAGTAAGGATGAGCAGTTCTTC. It specifies CASSLTSGSKDEQFF.

The V and J genes are TRBV12-3 or TRBV12-4 and TRBJ1-2; no firm D call. V was pared by 2 bases and J by 0 bases, with 10 bases between. The CDR3 totals 15 residues. The CDR3 region has the DNA TGTGCCAGCAGTTTATGGGAGACGTCTAACTATGGCTACACCTTC. It specifies CASSLWETSNYGYTF.

The rearrangement uses TRBV15 and TRBJ1-5; no clear D gene. CDR3 size: 12 residues. The germline V gene has CDR1 LNHNV and CDR2 YYDKDF (reference sequence). V lost 8 bases and J lost 3, with 8 bases in between. This CDR3 is CATRVDNQPQHF. The CDR3 coding sequence is TGTGCCACCCGCGTAGACAATCAGCCCCAGCATTTT.

There are a few counts of this clonotype. This rearrangement joins TRBV12-5 to TRBJ2-7; TRBD2 matches 8 bases. This CDR3 comprises 17 residues. The V and J ends lost 0 bases and 4 bases, in that order; junction bases with no gene match: 11. Looked up from germline, CDR1 is LGHNT and CDR2 is FRNRAP. Here the CDR3 reads CASGLVPGGPLLYEQYF. The CDR3 DNA follows: TGTGCTAGTGGTTTGGTCCCGGGAGGGCCCTTGTTGTACGAGCAGTACTTC.

V gene TRBV19 combines with J gene TRBJ1-2; no definite D call. With 2 bases removed from V and 1 base from J, the gap between germline ends came to 5 bases. CDR3 size: 13 residues. Germline V gene lookup returns CDR1 LNHDA and CDR2 SQIVND (reference sequence). The CDR3 nucleotides read TGTGCCAGTAGTATATCAGTTAACTATGGCTACACCTTC. Protein: CASSISVNYGYTF. The whole variable domain, filled in from reference TRBV19 and TRBJ1-2, reads DGGITQSPKYLFRKEGQNVTLSCEQNLNHDAMYWYRQDPGQGLRLIYYSQIVNDFQKGDIAEGYSVSREKKESFPLTVTSAQKNPTAFYLCASSISVNYGYTFGSGTRLTVV.

This clonotype appeared many times. The chain employs TRBV6-1 and TRBJ2-7; 7 bases align to TRBD2. Germline values: CDR1 MNHNS, CDR2 SASEGT. The V gene end was trimmed by 10 bases and the J gene end by 3 bases; junction bases not matched to a gene: 9. CDR3 length equals 13 residues. CDR3 amino acids: CATKLAGDYEQYF. CDR3 DNA: TGTGCCACCAAGCTGGCGGGGGACTACGAGCAGTACTTC.

The chain has TRBV11-2 and TRBJ2-1, with TRBD2 matching 16 bases. Trimming at V came to 5 bases and at J to 7 bases, leaving 23 bases not matched to a gene. Germline V gene sequence: CDR1 SGHAT, CDR2 FQNNGV. The CDR3 is 22 amino acids. The CDR3 region has the DNA TGTGCCAGCAGCCGCCTCTCGTCCCGCGGGGGACTAGCGGGAGGGCCGTTGAATGAGCAGTTCTTC. Its translation: CASSRLSSRGGLAGGPLNEQFF.

This clonotype appeared a few times. The chain carries TRBV7-9 and TRBJ2-1; 7 nucleotides agree with TRBD2. This CDR3 has 14 amino acids. Losses at the gene ends were 4 bases for V and 9 bases for J; bases not matched to a gene: 9. The V gene's germline CDR1 is SEHNR and CDR2 FQNEAQ (reference sequence). CDR3 region: CASSSLSTSTEQFF. As DNA, the CDR3 is TGTGCCAGCAGCTCCCTCTCGACTAGCACTGAGCAGTTCTTC.

V gene TRBV12-3 or TRBV12-4 combines with J gene TRBJ2-2; D call uncertain. The V end was cut by 7 bases, the J end by 6 bases, with 12 bases between. This CDR3 has 13 amino acids. The chain's CDR3 is CASNPTNAGELFF. The CDR3 nucleotides read TGTGCCAGCAATCCGACGAATGCCGGGGAGCTGTTTTTT.

This clonotype was recorded many times. V and J are TRBV27 and TRBJ1-1, with TRBD1 identical over 7 bases. Germline V gene lookup returns CDR1 MNHEY and CDR2 SMNVEV (reference sequence). CDR3 length: 14 residues. Trimming at V came to 6 bases and at J to 1 base, leaving 5 bases not matched to a gene. CDR3 sequence (DNA): TGTGCCAGCAGCCATACAGGGGCGAACACTGAAGCTTTCTTT. Residues: CASSHTGANTEAFF.

This clonotype has a count of ten or more. The CDR3 DNA follows: TGCAGTAAGACCAGACTAGCGGGGTTTCCCACAGATACGCAGTATTTT. It is translated as CSKTRLAGFPTDTQYF. The chain recombines TRBV20-1 with TRBJ2-3; 11 nucleotides line up with TRBD2. Germline CDR1 and CDR2: DFQATT and SNEGSKA (reference sequence). Unmatched junction bases numbered 12, after V lost 8 bases and J lost 2 bases. The CDR3 spans 16 residues.